This TCR beta chain was captured by sequencing in a study of control samples from healthy donors and cancer patients. This clone is judged large. Using immunoSEQ multiplex PCR, the repertoire was profiled, and TCRdb retains in-frame clones only, with some absent. This sample has 100,000 to 150,000 clones; roughly 87% occur once, and the top ten carry around 1.7%. Per germline, CDR1 SGHVS and CDR2 FQNEAQ. V shed 2 bases and J 8 bases; nucleotides not matched to a gene: 8. This CDR3 has 14 residues. The chain employs TRBV7-8 and TRBJ1-1, with 7 bases lining up with TRBD1. The sequence was collected from a young man in good health. Sequenced: blood. The CDR3 spells CASSLSGGWGEAFF. The DNA for the CDR3 is TGTGCCAGCAGCTTATCAGGGGGGTGGGGCGAAGCTTTCTTT.